The 5 T cell receptor beta chains below were found in one sample sequenced in a study of identical twins. TCRdb ran MiXCR on the 5' RACE reads and lists one entry per CDR3 protein. The table has 150,000 or so distinct CDR3 sequences, around 3.6% seen once. Sequenced sample: memory T cells sorted from blood. The receptor source for this set is a young man in good health.

Ten or more counts support this clonotype. The V gene is TRBV4-1, the J gene TRBJ1-4; D remains ambiguous. Germline loops: CDR1 MGHRA, CDR2 YSYEKL. Trimming cost V 0 bases and J 8 bases, with 16 bases left between them. This CDR3 has 16 residues. The CDR3 sequence is CASSQEGKADREKLFF. The CDR3 bases are TGCGCCAGCAGCCAAGAGGGGAAGGCGGATCGGGAAAAACTGTTTTTT.

This clonotype appeared many times. This rearrangement joins TRBV7-9 to TRBJ1-3; D gene ambiguous. The germline gives CDR1 SEHNR, CDR2 FQNEAQ (reference sequence). Trimming took off 5 bases at V and 4 bases at J, with 15 bases between the two ends. The CDR3 is 15 residues long. CDR3 DNA sequence: TGTGCCAGCAGCCCCCGAGCCCGGGTAGGAAACACCATATATTTT. This sequence encodes CASSPRARVGNTIYF.

This clonotype has a handful of counts. V and J are TRBV18 and TRBJ1-3; D is unclear. From germline, CDR1 is KGHSH and CDR2 LQKENI. V was cut by 3 bases and J by 0 bases, with 9 bases left in between. CDR3 length: 15 amino acids. The CDR3: CASSPAESSGNTIYF. DNA of the CDR3: TGTGCCAGCTCACCGGCCGAGAGCTCTGGAAACACCATATATTTT.

The chain combines TRBV24-1 with TRBJ1-2; D remains ambiguous. Germline V gene data show CDR1 as KGHDR and CDR2 as SFDVKD. The CDR3 has 14 residues. V was shortened by 6 bases and J by 4 bases, with 14 bases between the two germline ends. CDR3 region: CATSSGPGSYGYTF. Written as DNA, the CDR3 is TGTGCCACCAGTTCCGGGCCCGGCAGCTATGGCTACACCTTC.

The genes are TRBV5-6 and TRBJ1-6; D ambiguous. CDR3 size: 14 residues. Trimming left V 5 bases short and J 9 bases short, with 15 bases between. Germline V lookup: CDR1 SGHDT, CDR2 YYEEEE. Here the CDR3 reads CASRAGPQASPLHF. The CDR3 DNA reads as TGTGCCAGCAGGGCCGGCCCCCAGGCTTCACCCCTCCACTTT. The complete variable domain, with remaining parts taken from reference TRBV5-6 and TRBJ1-6, reads DAGVTQSPTHLIKTRGQQVTLRCSPKSGHDTVSWYQQALGQGPQFIFQYYEEEERQRGNFPDRFSGHQFPNYSSELNVNALLLGDSALYLCASRAGPQASPLHFGNGTRLTVT.